This TCR beta chain was captured in a study of cytomegalovirus exposure and HLA in healthy donors. General observations from the study: TCR beta V segments were, for the most part, productive about 90% or about 30% of the time in an earlier analysis.

This CDR3 region has 17 residues. The V gene's germline CDR1 is LGHNA and CDR2 YNFKEQ. Trimming took 2 bases from V and 3 from J; bases not matched to a gene: 8. This clone was observed a handful of times. Its antigen remains unidentified. 13 Jbeta primers and 60 Vbeta primers were used for the PCR. The method was immunoSEQ multiplex PCR; TCRdb's version includes in-frame clones alone and lacks a portion of them. The data contain approximately 100,000 clones, about 81% of them singletons. Specimen: PBMCs. V gene TRBV4-2 combines with J gene TRBJ1-1; 11 nucleotides agree with TRBD1. The clonotype was recovered from a woman aged 40-49 years in good health and CMV-seropositive. In nucleotides, the CDR3 is TGTGCCAGCAGCCAAAGCGGACAGGGGGCGGGAGACACTGAAGCTTTCTTT. It is translated as CASSQSGQGAGDTEAFF.